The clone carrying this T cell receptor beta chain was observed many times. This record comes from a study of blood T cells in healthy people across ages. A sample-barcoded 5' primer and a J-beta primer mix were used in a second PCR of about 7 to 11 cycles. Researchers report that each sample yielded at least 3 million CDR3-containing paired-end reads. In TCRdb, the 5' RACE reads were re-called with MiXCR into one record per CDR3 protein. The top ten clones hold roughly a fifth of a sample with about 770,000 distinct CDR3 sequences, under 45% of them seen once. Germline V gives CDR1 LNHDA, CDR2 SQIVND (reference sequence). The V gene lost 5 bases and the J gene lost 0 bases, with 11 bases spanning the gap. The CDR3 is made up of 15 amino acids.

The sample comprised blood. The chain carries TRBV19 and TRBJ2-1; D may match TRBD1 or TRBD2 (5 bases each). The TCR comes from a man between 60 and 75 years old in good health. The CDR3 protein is CASSPRGDSYNEQFF. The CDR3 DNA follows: TGTGCCAGTAGTCCCCGAGGGGACTCCTACAATGAGCAGTTCTTC.